The 5 T cell receptor beta chains below come from one sample, sequenced in a study of PD-1 blockade in mismatch repair-deficient tumors. Some clones are missing from TCRdb's copy, which holds only in-frame ones; the method was immunoSEQ multiplex PCR. The profile shows tens of thousands of clones, approximately 78% of them singletons. Sequenced here: peripheral blood, sampled 2 weeks after starting pembrolizumab. The receptor set was obtained from an adult with mismatch repair-deficient cancer.

The genes are TRBV6-1 and TRBJ1-4; 7 bases are a match to TRBD1. J lost 4 bases, V lost 4 bases, and 6 bases had no gene match. This CDR3 spans 15 amino acids. In germline, CDR1 is MNHNS, CDR2 SASEGT. CDR3 region: CASSASTGSNEKLFF. Here the CDR3 DNA reads TGTGCCAGCAGTGCGTCGACAGGGAGTAATGAAAAACTGTTTTTT.

The chain uses TRBV27 and TRBJ2-2, with D possibly being TRBD1 (6 bases). The CDR3 runs 15 residues. Trimming cost V 6 bases and J 5 bases, with 16 bases left between them. The germline V gene encodes CDR1 MNHEY and CDR2 SMNVEV (reference sequence). CDR3 coding DNA: TGTGCCAGCAGCCGAAACAGGGAAGGAACCGGGGAGCTGTTTTTT. It yields the protein CASSRNREGTGELFF.

This clone was seen a single time. This chain joins TRBV27 and TRBJ2-7; TRBD1 matches at 10 bases. This CDR3 contains 14 residues. With V trimmed by 5 bases and J by 5 bases, 6 bases remained unmatched. Germline assignment: CDR1 MNHEY and CDR2 SMNVEV (reference sequence). The CDR3 sequence: CASSRQGASHEQYF. The DNA of the CDR3 is TGTGCCAGCAGTAGACAGGGGGCTTCACACGAGCAGTACTTC.

The gene calls are TRBV30 and TRBJ2-1; TRBD2 matches at 10 bases. The J segment lost 2 bases and the V segment lost 3 bases, leaving 4 bases of the junction unmatched. Germline CDR1 GTSNPN, CDR2 SVGIG (reference sequence). The CDR3 is 15 amino acids. CDR3 nucleotides: TGTGCCTGGAGGGTAGCGGGAGGTACCTACAATGAGCAGTTCTTC. Translation: CAWRVAGGTYNEQFF. Together with reference TRBV30 and TRBJ2-1, the CDR3 gives the full variable domain: SQTIHQWPATLVQPVGSPLSLECTVEGTSNPNLYWYRQAAGRGLQLLFYSVGIGQISSEVPQNLSASRPQDRQFILSSKKLLLSDSGFYLCAWRVAGGTYNEQFFGPGTRLTVL.

The V gene is TRBV6-1, the J gene TRBJ1-5, with 7 positions matching TRBD1. The CDR3 contains 13 residues. The V gene's germline CDR1 is MNHNS and CDR2 SASEGT. The V gene end was trimmed by 5 bases and the J gene end by 7 bases; junction bases not matched to a gene: 5. CDR3 nucleotides: TGTGCCAGCAGTCCACAGGGGATACAGCCCCAGCATTTT. As protein: CASSPQGIQPQHF.